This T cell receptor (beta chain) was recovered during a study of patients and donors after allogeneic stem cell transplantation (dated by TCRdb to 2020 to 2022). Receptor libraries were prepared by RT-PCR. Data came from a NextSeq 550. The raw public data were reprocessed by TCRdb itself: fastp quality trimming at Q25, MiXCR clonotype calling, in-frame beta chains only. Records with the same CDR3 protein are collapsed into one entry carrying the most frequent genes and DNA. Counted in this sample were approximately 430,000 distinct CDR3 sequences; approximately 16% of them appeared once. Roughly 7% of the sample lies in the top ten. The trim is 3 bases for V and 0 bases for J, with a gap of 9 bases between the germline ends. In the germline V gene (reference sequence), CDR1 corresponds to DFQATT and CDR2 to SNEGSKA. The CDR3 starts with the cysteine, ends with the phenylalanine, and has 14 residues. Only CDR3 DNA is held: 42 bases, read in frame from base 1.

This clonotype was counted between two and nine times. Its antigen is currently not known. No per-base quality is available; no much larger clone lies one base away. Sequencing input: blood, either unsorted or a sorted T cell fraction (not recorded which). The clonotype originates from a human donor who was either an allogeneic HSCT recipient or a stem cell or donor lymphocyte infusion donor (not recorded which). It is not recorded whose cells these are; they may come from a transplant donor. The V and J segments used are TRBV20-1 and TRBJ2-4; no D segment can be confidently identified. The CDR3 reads CSASLVVAKNIQYF. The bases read TGCAGTGCTAGTCTCGTGGTAGCCAAAAACATTCAGTACTTC.